The text below deals with one T cell receptor beta chain. The sample holds a few counts of this clonotype. It lacks a known antigen. Base qualities are not at hand, and no much larger clone is one base apart. The run used an Illumina NovaSeq 6000. TCRalpha and TCRbeta cDNA libraries were constructed by 5'RACE with constant-segment primers, with sample barcodes and unique molecular identifiers being introduced. RNA was extracted from every sample with Trizol reagent. The libraries were amplified in two PCR steps, and the second step added a second sample barcode and Illumina TruSeq adapters. Sequencing of libraries was performed on an Illumina NovaSeq with 2 x 150 bp paired-end reads. The source study handled its data this way. Demultiplexing of reads and collapsing into UMI-guided consensus sequences were performed with migec v1.2.7. Using mixcr v2.1.11, UMI consensuses were aligned to TRA and TRB V and J templates and then assembled into clonotypes. Clonotypes were classified as expanded or contracted when called significant by both edgeR and NoisET, with noise models trained on biological replicates. For edgeR calls, the cutoffs were a false discovery rate-adjusted p below 0.01 and a log2 fold-change threshold of 1. As an exploratory analysis of dynamics, PCA with hierarchical clustering was applied to max-normalized trajectories of the 1000 most abundant clonotypes. The CD4 or CD8 phenotype of responding clones was assigned using the separately sequenced CD4+ and CD8+ repertoires. TCRdb handled the public reads itself, with Q25 trimming in fastp and clone calling in MiXCR, and kept productive beta chains. Rows merge per CDR3 protein into single entries with the most common DNA and genes. The V and J calls follow TCRdb's processing rather than the paper's. In this sample the table shows fewer than 200,000 distinct CDR3 sequences, 20% to 25% of which occur a single time. Jointly, the top ten make up roughly 23% of the sample.

Taken from cysteine to phenylalanine, the CDR3 has 16 residues. Only the CDR3 DNA is retained, 48 bases long and in frame from the first base. CDR1 and CDR2, per the germline V gene, are KGHDR and SFDVKD. Trimming removed 2 bases from V and 7 bases from J; the gene matches leave 8 bases unexplained. Ficoll-Paque density gradient centrifugation was the method used to isolate PBMCs. These data belong to a study of T-cell memory formation after mild COVID-19 (dated by TCRdb to about 2021). For context, the study as a whole: TCR sequence clusters from the two donors were found to be largely donor specific. In a couple of donors, T-cell clones that expanded and contracted after mild COVID-19 were tracked by sequencing TCRalpha and TCRbeta repertoires over time. Two young, previously healthy adult volunteers made up the cohort, one male and one female.

Broad study findings and their caveats: Contracting CD4+ clones were located mainly in the CM and EM memory subsets, whereas CD8+ clones were found to be enriched in EMRA. Clones contracting from day 15 to 85 had balanced CD4/CD8 phenotypes, while a second wave expanding from day 15 to 37 was biased towards CD4+. The study covered only a couple of mild cases, and larger cohorts including severe cases with pre-infection samples were considered necessary. Some responding clones were detected in pre-infection memory, which suggested that pre-existing cross-reactive memory T cells had joined the SARS-CoV-2 response. The second-wave clones that peaked on day 37 were not confirmed to be SARS-CoV-2 specific.

The rearranged chain carries TRBV24-1 and TRBJ1-1, with 11 bases aligning to TRBD1. The clonotype comes from an adult woman who had mild COVID-19 (a few samples of this study predate the infection). The sample titles of this study are shuffled in the database, so cell type and time point are left out; the donor was told from shared clones. The sequencing sample was made of PBMCs or a T cell subset sorted from them (not recorded which). The DNA sequence is TGTGCCACCAGTGATTGGGGGACAGGGGGAAGCCTTGAAGCTTTCTTT. This is translated as CATSDWGTGGSLEAFF.